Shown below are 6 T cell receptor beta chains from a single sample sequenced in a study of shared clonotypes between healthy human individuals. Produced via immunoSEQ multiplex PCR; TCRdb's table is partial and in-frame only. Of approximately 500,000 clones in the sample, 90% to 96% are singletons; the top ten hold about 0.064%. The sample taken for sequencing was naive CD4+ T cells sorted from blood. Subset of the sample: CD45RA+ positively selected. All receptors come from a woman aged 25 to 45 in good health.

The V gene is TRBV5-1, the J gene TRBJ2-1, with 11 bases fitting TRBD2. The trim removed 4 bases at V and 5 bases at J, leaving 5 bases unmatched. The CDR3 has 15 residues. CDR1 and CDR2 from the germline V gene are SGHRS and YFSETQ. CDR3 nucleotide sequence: TGCGCCAGCAGCATGGGGACTAGCGGAGACAATGAGCAGTTCTTC. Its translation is CASSMGTSGDNEQFF.

CDR3 residues: CASSPQGPSSGANVLTF. DNA of the CDR3: TGTGCCAGCAGCCCGCAGGGCCCAAGCTCTGGGGCCAACGTCCTGACTTTC. The chain uses TRBV7-2 and TRBJ2-6; a possible D gene is TRBD1 (5 bases). The length of the CDR3 is 17 residues. The V end lost 5 bases, the J end lost 0 bases, and 14 bases lay between the germline ends. Per germline, CDR1 SGHTA and CDR2 FQGNSA. Variable domain in full (rest from reference TRBV7-2 and TRBJ2-6): GAGVSQSPSNKVTEKGKDVELRCDPISGHTALYWYRQSLGQGLEFLIYFQGNSAPDKSGLPSDRFSAERTGGSVSTLTIQRTQQEDSAVYLCASSPQGPSSGANVLTFGAGSRLTVL.

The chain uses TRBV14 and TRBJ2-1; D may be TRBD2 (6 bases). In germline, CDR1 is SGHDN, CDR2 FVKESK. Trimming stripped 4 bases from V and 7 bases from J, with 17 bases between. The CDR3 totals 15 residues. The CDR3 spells CASSPVRGGVNEQFF. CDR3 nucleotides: TGTGCCAGCAGCCCCGTGCGGGGAGGTGTAAATGAGCAGTTCTTC.

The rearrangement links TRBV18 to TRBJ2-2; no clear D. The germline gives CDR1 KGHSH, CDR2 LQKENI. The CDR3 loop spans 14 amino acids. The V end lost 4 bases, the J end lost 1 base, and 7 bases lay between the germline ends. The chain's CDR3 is CASSLRGNTGELFF. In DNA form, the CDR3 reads TGTGCCAGCTCACTACGCGGGAACACCGGGGAGCTGTTTTTT. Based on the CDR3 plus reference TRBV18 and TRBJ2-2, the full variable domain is NAGVMQNPRHLVRRRGQEARLRCSPMKGHSHVYWYRQLPEEGLKFMVYLQKENIIDESGMPKERFSAEFPKEGPSILRIQQVVRGDSAAYFCASSLRGNTGELFFGEGSRLTVL.

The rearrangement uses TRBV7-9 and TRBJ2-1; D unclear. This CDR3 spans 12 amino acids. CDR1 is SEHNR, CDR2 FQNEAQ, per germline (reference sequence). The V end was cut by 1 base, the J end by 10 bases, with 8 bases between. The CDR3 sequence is CASSLEPLEQFF. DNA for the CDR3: TGTGCCAGCAGCTTAGAACCATTAGAGCAGTTCTTC.

CDR3 loop: CSAQGEDTQYF. CDR3 nucleotides: TGCAGTGCCCAGGGGGAGGATACGCAGTATTTT. The J gene is TRBJ2-3, the V gene TRBV20-1; 7 positions match TRBD1. The CDR3 length is 11 residues. J was trimmed by 6 bases and V by 6 bases; bases with no gene match: 3. From germline, CDR1 is DFQATT and CDR2 SNEGSKA (reference sequence).